A single TCR beta chain is shown here with its context. The antigen is undetermined. Its ends do not fully match the called genes, so a read error is possible. The sample is drawn from a study of neurological immune-mediated disorders. The authors obtained over 180 million TCR-beta sequences from 15-18 subjects per sequencing run. TCRdb fed the 5' RACE reads into MiXCR, producing one record per CDR3 protein. The sample lists about 41,000 distinct CDR3 sequences, more than 14% occurring once. Study-wide results and limits: The most TCR clonal expansion was seen in HTLV-1-associated myelopathy, and the least was seen in multiple sclerosis, which fell below healthy controls. None of the CDR3 amino acid sequences in expanded clones turned up in more than one subject, which points to private repertoires in all groups.

The CDR3 is made up of 16 amino acids. The germline V gene encodes CDR1 SGHRS and CDR2 YFSETQ. The sequenced sample was CD4+ T cells from blood. The V and J genes are TRBV5-1 and TRBJ2-3; TRBD2 is a possible D gene (7 bases). This clonotype was sampled from a woman aged 55-69 years with HTLV-1-associated myelopathy (HAM/TSP). The CDR3 nucleotides are TGCGACAGCAATGAGGGGGGGATCGCTAGCAAAGATACGCAGTATTTT. Residues: CDSNEGGIASKDTQYF.